The present TCR beta chain was sequenced within a study of OX40 agonist ivuxolimab in advanced cancers. Study conclusions and caveats: The mean number of expanded clones was higher in CD8+ T cells than in CD4+.

This clone was seen only once. Its specificity is unknown. Germline CDR1 and CDR2: KGHSH and LQKENI. V was cut by 3 bases and J by 2 bases, with 10 bases left in between. The CDR3 totals 14 residues. Patients were excluded for autoimmune disease history or systemic immunosuppression. The sampling schedule covered blood at baseline, cycle 4 day 1, and cycle 7 day 1. Produced via immunoSEQ multiplex PCR; TCRdb's table is partial and in-frame only. The repertoire holds about 64,000 clones, with 85% as singletons. This sequence joins TRBV18 and TRBJ1-1; tentatively, D is TRBD1 (5 bases). The material sequenced was CD4+ or CD8+ T cells sorted from blood, taken in a trial of the OX40 agonist ivuxolimab. This sequence was found in an adult with an advanced solid tumor such as melanoma, head and neck, liver or kidney cancer. DNA of the CDR3: TGTGCCAGCTCACCTAGGAGGGGCAACACTGAAGCTTTCTTT. This codes for CASSPRRGNTEAFF. Full variable domain (remainder filled in from reference TRBV18 and TRBJ1-1): NAGVMQNPRHLVRRRGQEARLRCSPMKGHSHVYWYRQLPEEGLKFMVYLQKENIIDESGMPKERFSAEFPKEGPSILRIQQVVRGDSAAYFCASSPRRGNTEAFFGQGTRLTVV.